The source of this TCR beta chain is a study of cytomegalovirus exposure and HLA in healthy donors. As for the study in general: A preliminary data release comprised 70 million to 95 million unique TCRs obtained from HLA-typed donors.

Germline CDR1 SEHNR, CDR2 FQNEAQ (reference sequence). J gave up 2 bases and V 5 bases, and 3 bases lay outside the gene matches. CDR3 length: 14 residues. The PCR made use of 60 Vbeta and 13 Jbeta primers. Assay: immunoSEQ multiplex PCR; the TCRdb copy retains only in-frame clones and omits some. The table includes 180,000 or so clones, 75% to 90% detected once. Sequenced input: PBMCs. This sequence joins TRBV7-9 and TRBJ2-7; 10 nucleotides align to TRBD2. The receptor was isolated from a woman between 50 and 59 years old in good health and CMV-seropositive. The CDR3 DNA is TGTGCCAGCAGCCCAGGACTAGCGGCCTACGAGCAGTACTTC. Translating gives CASSPGLAAYEQYF.